This paragraph reports one T cell receptor (beta chain). Antigen unknown. The sample belongs to a study of PD-1 blockade in mismatch repair-deficient tumors. Across the study: All were previously treated, progressing patients with eleven to twelve mismatch repair-deficient cancer types.

Overall study findings and caveats: Rapid post-treatment expansion, then contraction, generally preceding radiologic response, marked tumor-resident clones.

The TCR-sequenced patients were three responders to pembrolizumab. The data were produced by immunoSEQ multiplex PCR, yet TCRdb's version contains in-frame clones alone and is incomplete. The table lists 100,000 to 150,000 clones, around 86% of them singletons. Per the germline V gene, CDR1 is SQVTM and CDR2 is ANQGSEA. V was shortened by 4 bases and J by 8 bases, with 14 bases between the two germline ends. The CDR3 is 13 residues long. The material was peripheral blood, obtained 44 weeks after starting pembrolizumab. The clonotype comes from an adult with mismatch repair-deficient cancer. The chain carries TRBV29-1 and TRBJ1-4; the D gene is possibly TRBD1 (6 bases). The CDR3 DNA reads TGCAGCGTTGTGGTGGGGGCGGAAGAAAAACTGTTTTTT. It encodes CSVVVGAEEKLFF.